Following are 16 T cell receptor beta chains from one sample sequenced in a study of T cell repertoires in cytomegalovirus infection. TCRdb reprocessed the reads with MiXCR, giving one entry per CDR3 protein. The data contain 310,000 or so distinct CDR3 sequences, 15% to 20% of them singletons. Sequences were obtained from PBMCs. The receptors here all came from a human donor in good health (CMV status not recorded). Some clones in this sample may be carry-over from other donors' samples.

This chain uses TRBV19 with TRBJ2-5, with D possibly TRBD2 on 6 matching bases. The CDR3 is made up of 14 amino acids. Germline assignment: CDR1 LNHDA and CDR2 SQIVND (reference sequence). Trimming left V 4 bases short and J 7 bases short, with 16 bases between. CDR3 bases: TGTGCCAGTAGTACCCTCTCGGGGGAAGGGACCCAGTACTTC. Amino acids: CASSTLSGEGTQYF. The complete variable domain, with remaining parts taken from reference TRBV19 and TRBJ2-5, reads DGGITQSPKYLFRKEGQNVTLSCEQNLNHDAMYWYRQDPGQGLRLIYYSQIVNDFQKGDIAEGYSVSREKKESFPLTVTSAQKNPTAFYLCASSTLSGEGTQYFGPGTRLLVL.

The chain couples TRBV29-1 to TRBJ2-1, with a possible D match to TRBD1 (6 bases). This CDR3 contains 12 residues. V lost 5 bases and J 8 bases, leaving 13 bases between the germline ends. Germline assignment: CDR1 SQVTM and CDR2 ANQGSEA. The CDR3 DNA sequence: TGCAGCGTTCGAGACAGGTTGGATGAGCAGTTCTTC. This translates into CSVRDRLDEQFF.

This clonotype was counted ten times or more. J is TRBJ2-1 and V is TRBV7-2; D is perhaps TRBD2 (5 bases). The CDR3 has 14 residues. The V gene's germline CDR1 is SGHTA and CDR2 FQGNSA. V was cut by 5 bases and J by 3 bases, with 11 bases left in between. The CDR3 nucleotides are TGTGCCAGCAGCACGTTAGGACTCTACAATGAGCAGTTCTTC. It translates to CASSTLGLYNEQFF.

As for this clonotype: Possible read error: a much larger clone is one base away. The missing conserved phenylalanine or tryptophan at the end of this CDR3 makes a read error likely. V gene TRBV7-2 combines with J gene TRBJ2-7; 8 bases agree with TRBD1. The ends lost 5 bases at V and 8 bases at J; junction bases unmatched: 17. Germline assignment: CDR1 SGHTA and CDR2 FQGNSA. The CDR3 loop spans 16 amino acids. CDR3 sequence (DNA): TGTGCCAGCAGCATAACCGGGACAGGTCTCAGTCCTAAGCAGTACTTG. Protein: CASSITGTGLSPKQYL.

This clonotype was detected a few times. The rearrangement links TRBV7-2 to TRBJ2-5, with D possibly matching TRBD2 (6 bases). This CDR3 is built from 14 residues. V lost 5 bases and J 4 bases, leaving 14 bases between the germline ends. Per germline, CDR1 SGHTA and CDR2 FQGNSA. CDR3 amino acids: CASSPWAGGETQYF. In DNA, the CDR3 is TGTGCCAGCAGCCCCTGGGCCGGGGGAGAGACCCAGTACTTC.

Many counts were recorded for this clonotype. The CDR3 sequence: CASSFPGGIEAFF. The CDR3 DNA is TGTGCCAGCAGCTTTCCCGGGGGAATTGAAGCTTTCTTT. The V and J genes are TRBV11-2 and TRBJ1-1; possibly TRBD1 for D (5 bases). The CDR3 extends over 13 amino acids. Germline V gene lookup returns CDR1 SGHAT and CDR2 FQNNGV. V was trimmed by 3 bases and J by 7 bases, leaving 12 bases between them.

This clonotype was recorded a few times. This sequence joins TRBV6-6 and TRBJ1-2; no reliable D call. CDR1 is MNHNY and CDR2 is SVGAGI in the germline V gene (reference sequence). CDR3 size: 16 residues. Deletions cut 0 bases from V and 4 bases from J, with 15 bases between. The DNA for the CDR3 is TGTGCCAGCAGTTACTCCGGACCATCACTAGGCTATGGCTACACCTTC. Translation: CASSYSGPSLGYGYTF.

This clonotype was seen a few times. The chain employs TRBV25-1 and TRBJ2-1, with TRBD1 identical over 10 bases. Germline V lookup: CDR1 MGHDK, CDR2 SYGVNS. The CDR3 sequence is 16 residues long. Trimming cost V 4 bases and J 6 bases; bases outside gene matches: 9. CDR3 amino acids: CASSVPGDRGVNEQFF. CDR3 in DNA: TGTGCCAGCAGTGTACCCGGGGACAGGGGTGTCAATGAGCAGTTCTTC.

The rearrangement links TRBV12-3 or TRBV12-4 to TRBJ2-5, with D possibly TRBD1 on 6 matching bases. CDR3 length: 15 amino acids. V was cut by 5 bases and J by 2 bases, with 15 bases left in between. CDR3 protein: CASSTDGQPQETQYF. The CDR3 coding sequence is TGTGCCAGCAGTACCGACGGACAGCCTCAAGAGACCCAGTACTTC.

This clonotype was observed many times. The V call is TRBV7-2, the J call TRBJ2-3; 8 bases align to TRBD1. The CDR3 contains 16 residues. Germline loops: CDR1 SGHTA, CDR2 FQGNSA. J was trimmed by 4 bases and V by 1 base; bases with no gene match: 7. The CDR3 DNA sequence: TGTGCCAGCAGCTTAGTGGGCAGGGGGCGGTCAGATACGCAGTATTTT. It is translated as CASSLVGRGRSDTQYF.

This sequence joins TRBV27 and TRBJ2-5; D perhaps matches TRBD2 (6 bases). The CDR3 contains 18 residues. V lost 5 bases and J lost 5, with 27 bases in between. Germline loops: CDR1 MNHEY, CDR2 SMNVEV (reference sequence). The CDR3 is CASSPGGWQGSAGETQYF. Written as DNA, the CDR3 is TGTGCCAGCAGTCCCGGGGGATGGCAGGGCTCAGCCGGGGAGACCCAGTACTTC.

This clonotype was picked up many times. The V gene is TRBV7-6, the J gene TRBJ2-2, with D perhaps TRBD2 (5 bases). Between the trimmed V and J ends, which lost 0 bases and 7 bases, there was a span of 12 bases. CDR1 and CDR2 (germline): SGHVS, FNYEAQ. The CDR3 extends over 15 amino acids. Here the CDR3 DNA reads TGTGCCAGCAGCTTAGCCGAGGCCGAGGGCGGGGAGCTGTTTTTT. As protein: CASSLAEAEGGELFF.

This clonotype has a count of ten or more. The chain couples TRBV7-9 to TRBJ1-2; D call uncertain. The CDR3 runs 13 residues. Per germline, CDR1 SEHNR and CDR2 FQNEAQ (reference sequence). Trimming removed 2 bases at V and 4 bases at J, with 8 bases between. CDR3 loop: CASSLSTSYGYTF. Written as DNA, the CDR3 is TGTGCCAGCAGCTTATCGACTAGCTATGGCTACACCTTC.

The CDR3 spells CASSEYFGSGAGSTGELFF. DNA for the CDR3: TGTGCCAGCAGTGAATATTTTGGATCGGGGGCAGGTAGCACCGGGGAGCTGTTTTTT. This chain uses TRBV25-1 with TRBJ2-2; perhaps D is TRBD1 or TRBD2 (6 bases each). Germline lookup yields CDR1 MGHDK and CDR2 SYGVNS. Trimming took 0 bases from V and 4 from J, leaving 21 bases between them. The CDR3 spans 19 residues.

In its sample, this clonotype was seen many times. The chain has TRBV4-3 and TRBJ2-1, with 9 bases matching TRBD2. CDR3 length: 15 amino acids. Germline CDR1 and CDR2: LGHNA and YSLEER. The J segment lost 4 bases and the V segment lost 4 bases, leaving 5 bases of the junction unmatched. CDR3 loop: CASSRGGAKYNEQFF. The CDR3 coding sequence is TGCGCCAGCAGCCGCGGGGGGGCAAAATACAATGAGCAGTTCTTC.

J is TRBJ1-1 and V is TRBV19, with 9 positions matching TRBD1. The CDR3 is made up of 17 amino acids. Per germline, CDR1 LNHDA and CDR2 SQIVND (reference sequence). Losses at the gene ends were 4 bases for V and 0 bases for J; bases not matched to a gene: 9. CDR3 residues: CASSTGTGRLLNTEAFF. CDR3 bases: TGTGCCAGTAGTACCGGGACAGGGCGACTTCTGAACACTGAAGCTTTCTTT.